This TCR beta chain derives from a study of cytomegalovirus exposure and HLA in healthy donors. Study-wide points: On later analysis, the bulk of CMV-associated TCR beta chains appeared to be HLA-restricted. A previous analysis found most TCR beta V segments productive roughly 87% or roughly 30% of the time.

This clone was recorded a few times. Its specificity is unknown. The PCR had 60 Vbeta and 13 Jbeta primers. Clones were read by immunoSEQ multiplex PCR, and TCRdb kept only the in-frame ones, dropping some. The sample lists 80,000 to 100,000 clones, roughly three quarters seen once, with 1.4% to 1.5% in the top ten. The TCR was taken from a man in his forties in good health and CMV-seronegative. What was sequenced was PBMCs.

The CDR3 here is CASSASGLSGEQYF. In nucleotides, the CDR3 is TGCGCCAGCAGCGCTTCCGGCCTCTCAGGCGAGCAGTACTTC. The V and J genes are TRBV5-1 and TRBJ2-7; no clear D. The CDR3 is 14 residues long. V was shortened by 4 bases and J by 6 bases, with 17 bases between the two germline ends. From germline, CDR1 is SGHRS and CDR2 YFSETQ.